This entry features one T cell receptor beta chain sequence. CDR3 length equals 15 residues. V lost 6 bases and J lost 4; bases outside the gene matches: 9. Germline CDR1 is SNHLY and CDR2 is FYNNEI. The sample is drawn from a study of blood T cell repertoires in COVID-19. Study details: PBMCs, B-cell-depleted T cells, or T cells were the source of the cDNA or gDNA that made up the material.

Seattle cases were enrolled at active infection and followed longitudinally. Assay used: immunoSEQ multiplex PCR; TCRdb lists only in-frame clones, some missing. The repertoire holds around 310,000 clones, around 90% seen once, with about 1% in the top ten. The sequence derives from a woman aged 35 to 49 with COVID-19, enrolled during active disease. The J gene is TRBJ1-5, the V gene TRBV2, with 7 bases identical to TRBD1. The sequenced material came from peripheral blood. CDR3 loop: CASRVDRAENQPQHF. In nucleotides, the CDR3 is TGTGCCAGCAGGGTCGACAGGGCCGAGAATCAGCCCCAGCATTTT. The variable domain in full, completed from reference TRBV2 and TRBJ1-5, reads EPEVTQTPSHQVTQMGQEVILRCVPISNHLYFYWYRQILGQKVEFLVSFYNNEISEKSEIFDDQFSVERPDGSNFTLKIRSTKLEDSAMYFCASRVDRAENQPQHFGDGTRLSIL.